Below are 31 T cell receptor beta chains sequenced from a single sample in a study of shared clonotypes between healthy human individuals. Method: immunoSEQ multiplex PCR; TCRdb's copy keeps in-frame clones and lacks some. The table records over a million clones, about 98.5% of them present only once. Sequenced sample: naive CD4+ T cells sorted from blood. Regarding subset: CD45RA+ positively selected. These TCRs come from a man between 25 and 39 years old in good health.

Turning to this clone: This same CDR3 is encoded by further DNA sequences in the sample. The chain is built from TRBV5-1 and TRBJ2-3, with D tentatively TRBD1 (6 bases). This CDR3 comprises 14 residues. CDR1 is SGHRS and CDR2 is YFSETQ in the germline V gene. V was cut by 2 bases and J by 4 bases, with 11 bases left in between. The CDR3 is CASSFPGVPDTQYF. The CDR3 DNA is TGCGCCAGCAGCTTCCCAGGGGTGCCAGATACGCAGTATTTT.

To note about this clone: Other DNA sequences of this sample code for an identical CDR3. The chain has TRBV7-9 and TRBJ2-5; D ambiguous. Looked up from germline, CDR1 is SEHNR and CDR2 is FQNEAQ (reference sequence). The CDR3 length is 11 residues. V was cut by 4 bases and J by 2 bases, with 2 bases left in between. For the CDR3, the DNA is TGTGCCAGCAGCTATCAAGAGACCCAGTACTTC. Translation gives CASSYQETQYF.

The chain employs TRBV15 and TRBJ2-1; D possibly uses TRBD1 or TRBD2 (5 bases each). The V gene's germline CDR1 is LNHNV and CDR2 YYDKDF (reference sequence). V shed 3 bases and J shed 7 bases, with 13 bases lying between them. The CDR3 covers 14 residues. CDR3 sequence (DNA): TGTGCCACCAGCAGGGGGACCGGGATAAATGAGCAGTTCTTC. The encoded protein is CATSRGTGINEQFF.

As for this clone: Other DNA sequences in this sample translate to the same CDR3. The chain uses TRBV5-1 and TRBJ2-2; possibly TRBD1 for D (6 bases). Germline CDR1 reads SGHRS; CDR2 reads YFSETQ. V was cut by 4 bases and J by 2 bases, with 9 bases left in between. The CDR3 sequence is 14 residues long. The chain's CDR3 is CASSRDTNTGELFF. CDR3 nucleotides: TGCGCCAGCAGCCGGGACACCAACACCGGGGAGCTGTTTTTT.

The chain carries TRBV9 and TRBJ1-1; no firm D call. The ends were cut back, 0 bases at V and 3 bases at J, with 12 bases in the middle. CDR1 and CDR2 from the germline V gene are SGDLS and YYNGEE. The CDR3 covers 15 residues. CDR3 in DNA: TGTGCCAGCAGCGTAGCTTCGAGAGCGGACACTGAAGCTTTCTTT. Its protein is CASSVASRADTEAFF.

The rearrangement uses TRBV7-9 and TRBJ2-6; possibly TRBD1 for D (5 bases). Per the germline V gene, CDR1 is SEHNR and CDR2 is FQNEAQ (reference sequence). V lost 5 bases and J lost 4, with 15 bases in between. The CDR3 is made up of 16 amino acids. CDR3 sequence (DNA): TGTGCCAGCAGCGCCCGTGGGGCCCTCGGGGCCAACGTCCTGACTTTC. This sequence encodes CASSARGALGANVLTF.

This clone has a single count. The CDR3 region has the DNA TGTGCCAGCAGTTACAGGGGTCCCTTCTATGGCTACACCTTC. Protein: CASSYRGPFYGYTF. The chain combines TRBV6-5 with TRBJ1-2; D perhaps matches TRBD1 (5 bases). V was shortened by 2 bases and J by 4 bases, with 11 bases between the two germline ends. The CDR3 loop spans 14 amino acids. The germline V gene encodes CDR1 MNHEY and CDR2 SVGAGI.

The chain employs TRBV29-1 and TRBJ2-3, with TRBD1 identical over 9 bases. The germline V gene encodes CDR1 SQVTM and CDR2 ANQGSEA. With V trimmed by 3 bases and J by 6 bases, 10 bases remained unmatched. The CDR3 runs 15 residues. This CDR3 is CSVEYWTGELDTQYF. In DNA, the CDR3 is TGCAGCGTTGAGTATTGGACAGGGGAGCTGGATACGCAGTATTTT.

The rearrangement uses TRBV30 and TRBJ1-5; D remains ambiguous. Deletions cut 8 bases from V and 1 base from J, with 15 bases between. The germline V gene has CDR1 GTSNPN and CDR2 SVGIG (reference sequence). The CDR3 has 14 residues. CDR3: CATRVAGSNQPQHF. The DNA for the CDR3 is TGTGCCACCCGTGTAGCGGGGAGCAATCAGCCCCAGCATTTT.

The genes are TRBV7-9 and TRBJ2-2, with D tentatively TRBD1 (6 bases). This CDR3 has 16 residues. From germline, CDR1 is SEHNR and CDR2 FQNEAQ (reference sequence). The V end was cut by 7 bases, the J end by 0 bases, with 15 bases between. The CDR3 spells CASIQPGQPNTGELFF. The CDR3, as DNA: TGTGCCAGCATACAACCGGGACAACCGAACACCGGGGAGCTGTTTTTT. The whole variable domain, filled in from reference TRBV7-9 and TRBJ2-2, reads DTGVSQNPRHKITKRGQNVTFRCDPISEHNRLYWYRQTLGQGPEFLTYFQNEAQLEKSRLLSDRFSAERPKGSFSTLEIQRTEQGDSAMYLCASIQPGQPNTGELFFGEGSRLTVL.

This clone was picked up one time. This chain uses TRBV6-5 with TRBJ2-1; perhaps TRBD1 as D (6 bases). The CDR3 is 12 amino acids. V was trimmed by 2 bases and J by 9 bases, leaving 8 bases between them. Germline V gene lookup returns CDR1 MNHEY and CDR2 SVGAGI. CDR3 bases: TGTGCCAGCAGTTACATAGGGGGTGAGCAGTTCTTC. Translation: CASSYIGGEQFF.

The genes are TRBV19 and TRBJ2-5; 8 nucleotides line up with TRBD1. The V gene's germline CDR1 is LNHDA and CDR2 SQIVND (reference sequence). Trimming cost V 5 bases and J 1 base; bases outside gene matches: 3. There are 14 residues in the CDR3. This chain's CDR3 is CASSAGQAQETQYF. The DNA for the CDR3 is TGTGCCAGTAGTGCGGGACAGGCCCAAGAGACCCAGTACTTC.

The V and J genes are TRBV5-1 and TRBJ2-3, with 11 bases identical to TRBD2. The CDR3 loop spans 16 amino acids. Germline loops: CDR1 SGHRS, CDR2 YFSETQ. Unmatched junction bases numbered 5, after V lost 4 bases and J lost 1 base. CDR3 DNA sequence: TGCGCCAGCAGCCCGGGGGGACTAGCGGGCACAGATACGCAGTATTTT. Residues: CASSPGGLAGTDTQYF.

This chain connects TRBV6-1 to TRBJ1-5; no definite D call. CDR3 length: 15 residues. Per germline, CDR1 MNHNS and CDR2 SASEGT. V lost 6 bases and J 0 bases, leaving 12 bases between the germline ends. CDR3: CASRLQRNSNQPQHF. The CDR3 nucleotides read TGTGCCAGCAGATTACAGAGAAATAGCAATCAGCCCCAGCATTTT.

The chain couples TRBV2 to TRBJ2-2; TRBD2 is a possible D gene (6 bases). Germline lookup yields CDR1 SNHLY and CDR2 FYNNEI. The CDR3 is 14 residues long. The V and J ends lost 4 bases and 8 bases respectively, with 14 bases between them. CDR3 residues: CASSAVRRVGELFF. Written as DNA, the CDR3 is TGTGCCAGCAGTGCGGTCAGGAGGGTGGGGGAGCTGTTTTTT. The whole variable domain, remainder taken from reference TRBV2 and TRBJ2-2, is EPEVTQTPSHQVTQMGQEVILRCVPISNHLYFYWYRQILGQKVEFLVSFYNNEISEKSEIFDDQFSVERPDGSNFTLKIRSTKLEDSAMYFCASSAVRRVGELFFGEGSRLTVL.

The V gene is TRBV10-3, the J gene TRBJ1-5, with D hard to call. Trimming took 3 bases from V and 6 from J, leaving 15 bases between them. Germline V gene sequence: CDR1 ENHRY, CDR2 SYGVKD. This CDR3 comprises 15 residues. The CDR3 nucleotides are TGTGCCATCAGTGACGGGGTCGGGAGCGGTCAGCCCCAGCATTTT. Translating it yields CAISDGVGSGQPQHF.

The chain couples TRBV6-1 to TRBJ1-1; tentatively, D is TRBD1 (6 bases). Germline loops: CDR1 MNHNS, CDR2 SASEGT. Trimming stripped 8 bases from V and 3 bases from J, with 13 bases between. This CDR3 contains 13 residues. The CDR3 coding sequence is TGTGCCAGCGGTACAGGGTCTGACACTGAAGCTTTCTTT. Translating it yields CASGTGSDTEAFF.

Details on this clone: Other DNA variants within this sample encode the same CDR3. J is TRBJ2-7 and V is TRBV9; no clear D gene. V lost 0 bases to trimming and J lost 0 bases, with 7 bases between them. In germline, CDR1 is SGDLS, CDR2 YYNGEE. This CDR3 has 14 residues. CDR3 in DNA: TGTGCCAGCAGCGTAGCTCTACACTCCTACGAGCAGTACTTC. Its translation is CASSVALHSYEQYF. The complete variable domain, with remaining parts taken from reference TRBV9 and TRBJ2-7, reads DSGVTQTPKHLITATGQRVTLRCSPRSGDLSVYWYQQSLDQGLQFLIQYYNGEERAKGNILERFSAQQFPDLHSELNLSSLELGDSALYFCASSVALHSYEQYFGPGTRLTVT.

V gene TRBV28 combines with J gene TRBJ1-2; D remains unclear. Germline CDR1 MDHEN, CDR2 SYDVKM. The CDR3 length is 14 residues. V gave up 1 base and J gave up 7 bases, with 13 bases separating them. The CDR3 nucleotides are TGTGCCAGCAGTTTATTGGGCGCGGTTGGTGGCTACACCTTC. This gives the protein CASSLLGAVGGYTF.

The V call is TRBV28, the J call TRBJ2-7; 8 positions match TRBD2. J was trimmed by 0 bases and V by 7 bases; bases with no gene match: 14. CDR1 and CDR2 (germline): MDHEN, SYDVKM. The CDR3 has 17 residues. The chain's CDR3 is CASMARGGIGVSYEQYF. The CDR3 DNA is TGTGCCAGCATGGCCCGGGGGGGGATTGGCGTCTCCTACGAGCAGTACTTC.

V is TRBV2 and J is TRBJ1-5; a possible D gene is TRBD1 (6 bases). CDR1 and CDR2 (germline): SNHLY, FYNNEI. The V end was cut by 7 bases, the J end by 6 bases, with 13 bases between. The CDR3 totals 13 residues. The CDR3 protein is CASKGGEGQPQHF. CDR3 in DNA: TGTGCCAGCAAAGGGGGGGAGGGTCAGCCCCAGCATTTT.

This chain uses TRBV6-1 with TRBJ1-4, with 8 bases identical to TRBD1. The germline gives CDR1 MNHNS, CDR2 SASEGT. The CDR3 covers 16 residues. V lost 5 bases, J lost 6 bases, and 11 bases stayed unmatched. CDR3 sequence reads: CASSKGQGGIDEKLFF. The CDR3 bases are TGTGCCAGCAGTAAAGGACAGGGTGGGATAGATGAAAAACTGTTTTTT.

To note about this clone: The same CDR3 also results from other DNA sequences found in this sample. The V call is TRBV29-1, the J call TRBJ2-7; D is unclear. CDR3 length: 14 amino acids. V shed 4 bases and J shed 0 bases, with 13 bases lying between them. CDR1 and CDR2 (germline): SQVTM, ANQGSEA. CDR3 protein: CSVGPRQGSYEQYF. The DNA of the CDR3 is TGCAGCGTTGGACCTCGACAAGGCTCCTACGAGCAGTACTTC.

This rearrangement joins TRBV29-1 to TRBJ2-1; 9 bases line up with TRBD2. The CDR3 spans 17 residues. In germline, CDR1 is SQVTM, CDR2 ANQGSEA. Trimming removed 7 bases from V and 6 bases from J; junction bases left unmatched: 19. Here the CDR3 DNA reads TGCAGCGCTCAAAGCGGGATCGGGGTGCGGGAGGGCAATGAGCAGTTCTTC. Protein: CSAQSGIGVREGNEQFF.

This chain uses TRBV7-3 with TRBJ2-3; no clear D. V lost 1 base and J lost 5, with 13 bases in between. CDR3 length equals 15 residues. The germline V gene has CDR1 SGHTA and CDR2 FQGTGA. The CDR3 DNA reads as TGTGCCAGCAGCTTAAAACGAGATTGGAGAGATACGCAGTATTTT. It encodes CASSLKRDWRDTQYF.

A remark on this clone: Other nucleotide sequences in the sample specify the same CDR3. The J gene is TRBJ1-5, the V gene TRBV10-3; 8 bases line up with TRBD1. This CDR3 has 14 residues. V was pared by 4 bases and J by 4 bases, with 3 bases of the junction left unmatched. Looked up from germline, CDR1 is ENHRY and CDR2 is SYGVKD. CDR3 protein: CAISGTGGNQPQHF. DNA for the CDR3: TGTGCCATCAGTGGTACAGGGGGGAATCAGCCCCAGCATTTT.

The rearrangement uses TRBV7-3 and TRBJ2-2; D remains unclear. The germline V gene has CDR1 SGHTA and CDR2 FQGTGA. V was trimmed by 5 bases and J by 2 bases, leaving 6 bases between them. This CDR3 comprises 13 residues. The CDR3 bases are TGTGCCAGCAGCCTGACTAACACCGGGGAGCTGTTTTTT. This sequence encodes CASSLTNTGELFF. The complete variable domain, with remaining parts taken from reference TRBV7-3 and TRBJ2-2, reads GAGVSQTPSNKVTEKGKYVELRCDPISGHTALYWYRQSLGQGPEFLIYFQGTGAADDSGLPNDRFFAVRPEGSVSTLKIQRTERGDSAVYLCASSLTNTGELFFGEGSRLTVL.

This chain joins TRBV5-1 and TRBJ2-1; D gene ambiguous. Germline V lookup: CDR1 SGHRS, CDR2 YFSETQ. V dropped 0 bases and J dropped 4 bases, with 17 bases sitting between them. The CDR3 spans 17 residues. The CDR3 nucleotides read TGCGCCAGCAGCTTGGAAGGTCGGCCCGAAGCTTACAATGAGCAGTTCTTC. Amino acid sequence: CASSLEGRPEAYNEQFF.

The CDR3 coding sequence is TGTGCCAGCAGCGCCCAGATAGCGAGAAATACGCAGTATTTT. This encodes CASSAQIARNTQYF. J is TRBJ2-3 and V is TRBV9; maybe TRBD2 (5 bases). The ends were cut back, 3 bases at V and 7 bases at J, with 15 bases in the middle. The CDR3 contains 14 residues. CDR1 and CDR2 from the germline V gene are SGDLS and YYNGEE. The full variable domain, with the rest looked up from reference TRBV9 and TRBJ2-3, is DSGVTQTPKHLITATGQRVTLRCSPRSGDLSVYWYQQSLDQGLQFLIQYYNGEERAKGNILERFSAQQFPDLHSELNLSSLELGDSALYFCASSAQIARNTQYFGPGTRLTVL.

Points on this clone: At one of its ends the junction is not consistent with the germline gene, which may arise from a read error. The chain is built from TRBV7-7 and TRBJ2-7; D call uncertain. Per germline, CDR1 SSHAT and CDR2 FNYEAQ (reference sequence). This CDR3 is 15 amino acids long. CDR3 protein: CASSLRPANQYEQYF. The CDR3 DNA sequence: TGTGCTAGCAGCTTACGCCCAGCGAACCAATACGAGCAGTACTTC.

In the case of this clone: Different DNA sequences within this sample yield the same CDR3. The CDR3 bases are TGCGCCAGCAGCCCTGACAGGGCTTACAATGAGCAGTTCTTC. As protein: CASSPDRAYNEQFF. The V and J genes are TRBV5-1 and TRBJ2-1; 7 positions match TRBD1. CDR3 length: 14 amino acids. V gave up 4 bases and J gave up 4 bases; unmatched junction bases: 5. CDR1 SGHRS and CDR2 YFSETQ come from the germline V gene.